This T cell receptor (beta chain) is from a study of blood T cell repertoires in COVID-19. Sequencing was performed with immunoSEQ multiplex PCR; in TCRdb, only in-frame clones are kept and a portion is missing. Here the sample spans about 300,000 clones, 85% being singletons. The CDR3 has 13 residues. Between the trimmed V and J ends, which lost 7 bases and 2 bases, there was a span of 8 bases. The V and J genes are TRBV12-3 or TRBV12-4 and TRBJ1-4; D is undetermined. Sample: PBMCs or T cells enriched from blood (not recorded which). The TCR was taken from a woman under 40 who had been exposed to COVID-19. The CDR3 protein is CASTVGTNEKLFF. CDR3 coding DNA: TGTGCCAGCACCGTCGGGACTAATGAAAAACTGTTTTTT.